What follows describes a single T cell receptor (beta chain). Its antigen is currently unknown. There are 15 residues in the CDR3. In germline, CDR1 is ENHRY, CDR2 SYGVKD. Trimming pared 6 bases from V and 5 bases from J, leaving 19 bases between. This entry is derived from a study of neoadjuvant anti-PD-1 for oral cavity cancer. Study-wide background: Nivolumab at 3 mg/kg was mostly given biweekly, three to four doses, pre-surgery.

Sequencing used immunoSEQ multiplex PCR; TCRdb keeps in-frame clones, though not all of them. The table has 55,000 to 75,000 clones, 86% seen once. General study results and limits: With three patients per group, TCR findings need larger cohorts.

As to time point: after neoadjuvant nivolumab, at surgical resection. Stage II-IVA oral cavity squamous cell carcinoma was new and untreated by systemic or radiation therapy. The sequence came from a person between 35 and 79 years old with oral cavity squamous cell carcinoma. The sample consisted of PBMCs, taken after nivolumab (anti-PD-1) treatment. The chain links TRBV10-3 to TRBJ2-5; D is tentatively TRBD1 or TRBD2 (7 bases each). CDR3: CAIRQGGAERETQYF. Written as DNA, the CDR3 is TGTGCCATCAGGCAGGGGGGGGCAGAGAGGGAGACCCAGTACTTC.